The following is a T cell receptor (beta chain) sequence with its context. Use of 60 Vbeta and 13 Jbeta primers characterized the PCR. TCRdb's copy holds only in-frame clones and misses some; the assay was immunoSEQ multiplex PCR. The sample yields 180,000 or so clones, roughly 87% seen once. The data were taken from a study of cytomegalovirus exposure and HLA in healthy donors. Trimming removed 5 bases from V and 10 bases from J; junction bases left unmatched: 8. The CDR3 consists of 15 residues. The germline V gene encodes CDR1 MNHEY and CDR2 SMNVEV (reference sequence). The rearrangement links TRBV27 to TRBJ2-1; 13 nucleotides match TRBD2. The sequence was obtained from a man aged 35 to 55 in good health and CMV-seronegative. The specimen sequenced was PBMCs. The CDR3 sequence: CASSLTSGGAQEQFF. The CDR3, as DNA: TGTGCCAGCAGTCTTACTAGCGGGGGGGCTCAAGAGCAGTTCTTC.